The rows below give T cell receptor beta chains drawn from one sample of a study of blood T cell repertoires in COVID-19. The repertoire was sequenced with immunoSEQ multiplex PCR; TCRdb's copy has only in-frame clones and lacks some. The sample consists of about 58,000 clones, about nine tenths of them appearing once. Sequencing used peripheral blood. The receptors derive from a woman aged 60-75 years with active COVID-19. The CDR3 runs from the conserved cysteine through the conserved F or W. Fields, in order: V gene, D gene, J gene, clone size, CDR3 protein, CDR3 DNA. D genes are given only for firm matches. Clone size is stated in some rows and not others, as once, few, many or a class when expanded.

TRBV2,-,TRBJ1-5,-,CASSEEGGGSNQPQHF,TGTGCCAGCAGTGAAGAGGGGGGAGGGAGCAATCAGCCCCAGCATTTT
TRBV29-1,-,TRBJ2-7,-,CSVQGPWGTEFYEQYF,TGCAGCGTTCAGGGCCCTTGGGGCACCGAATTTTACGAGCAGTACTTC
TRBV19,-,TRBJ1-5,-,CASSPGPFDGNQPQHF,TGTGCCAGTAGTCCCGGTCCCTTTGATGGCAATCAGCCCCAGCATTTT
TRBV13,-,TRBJ2-2,-,CASSLGGRGFANTGELFF,TGTGCCAGCAGCTTAGGAGGGCGGGGCTTCGCGAACACCGGGGAGCTGTTTTTT
TRBV15,TRBD2,TRBJ2-3,-,CATLGTGGLTDTQYF,TGTGCCACCCTCGGGACGGGGGGGCTCACAGATACGCAGTATTTT
TRBV3-1/TRBV3-2,TRBD2,TRBJ2-7,few,CASDTSGGSDEQYF,TGTGCCAGCGATACTAGCGGGGGTAGTGACGAGCAGTACTTC
TRBV6-5,-,TRBJ1-5,-,CASSSRGSNQPQHF,TGTGCCAGCAGCTCAAGGGGCAGCAATCAGCCCCAGCATTTT
TRBV19,-,TRBJ1-1,-,CASSRTGSLNTEAFF,TGTGCCAGTAGTAGAACAGGGTCCCTGAACACTGAAGCTTTCTTT
TRBV2,TRBD1,TRBJ2-3,-,CASSGDRGFTDTQYF,TGTGCCAGCAGCGGGGACAGGGGATTCACAGATACGCAGTATTTT
TRBV27,-,TRBJ1-6,-,CASSLGGTYNSPLHF,TGTGCCAGCAGTTTGGGGGGGACCTATAATTCACCCCTCCACTTT
TRBV7-7,-,TRBJ1-2,few,CASTSYTF,TGTGCCAGCACCTCTTACACCTTC
TRBV12-3/TRBV12-4,TRBD2,TRBJ2-5,-,CASSGTSRETQYF,TGTGCCAGCAGTGGGACTAGTCGAGAGACCCAGTACTTC
TRBV9,-,TRBJ2-3,-,CASSPRGVGGGADTQYF,TGTGCCAGCAGCCCTAGGGGAGTGGGAGGGGGAGCAGATACGCAGTATTTT
TRBV7-6,-,TRBJ2-5,once,CASSLTPQGYQETQYF,TGTGCCAGCAGCTTAACCCCCCAGGGGTACCAAGAGACCCAGTACTTC
TRBV7-2,TRBD1,TRBJ1-2,-,CASSSPDRGNYGYTF,TGTGCCAGCAGCTCCCCGGACAGGGGGAACTATGGCTACACCTTC
TRBV10-1,-,TRBJ1-4,-,CASSERRDEKLFF,TGCGCCAGCAGTGAACGGAGGGATGAAAAACTGTTTTTT
TRBV7-3,-,TRBJ1-1,-,CASSQQANTEAFF,TGTGCCAGCAGCCAACAGGCGAACACTGAAGCTTTCTTT
TRBV6-6,TRBD2,TRBJ2-7,-,CASSSGGYEQYF,TGTGCCAGCAGTAGCGGGGGTTACGAGCAGTACTTC
TRBV5-1,TRBD1,TRBJ1-1,-,CASSAGTGNTEAFF,TGCGCCAGCAGCGCCGGGACAGGGAACACTGAAGCTTTCTTT
TRBV5-1,TRBD2,TRBJ2-3,-,CASSPVGGGTDTQYF,TGCGCCAGCAGCCCGGTTGGGGGGGGCACAGATACGCAGTATTTT
TRBV24-1,-,TRBJ1-2,-,CATSDPVTDGYTF,TGTGCCACCAGTGACCCTGTGACAGACGGCTACACCTTC
TRBV19,TRBD1,TRBJ2-1,-,CASSTPRTGVAYNEQFF,TGTGCCAGTAGTACCCCCAGAACAGGGGTAGCCTACAATGAGCAGTTCTTC
TRBV5-1,TRBD1,TRBJ2-3,-,CASSLVGQGFVTDTQYF,TGCGCCAGCAGCTTGGTAGGACAGGGGTTCGTGACAGATACGCAGTATTTT
TRBV5-6,TRBD1,TRBJ2-3,-,CASSTRTGDTQYF,TGTGCCAGCAGCACCCGGACAGGGGATACGCAGTATTTT
TRBV5-1,-,TRBJ2-6,-,CASSQRQSSGANVLTF,TGCGCCAGCAGCCAAAGACAGAGCTCTGGGGCCAACGTCCTGACTTTC
TRBV15,TRBD1,TRBJ1-6,medium-sized,CATSPRTGGYSPLHF,TGTGCCACCAGCCCAAGGACAGGGGGCTATTCACCCCTCCACTTT
TRBV5-4,TRBD2,TRBJ2-5,-,CASSLGGGGARKTQYF,TGTGCCAGCAGCTTGGGTGGCGGGGGGGCCAGAAAGACCCAGTACTTC
TRBV5-1,-,TRBJ1-1,-,CASSLGGTINTEAFF,TGCGCCAGCAGCTTGGGCGGAACAATTAACACTGAAGCTTTCTTT
TRBV4-3,TRBD1,TRBJ1-2,once,CASSQPNSRGQGYTF,TGCGCCAGCAGCCAACCAAACTCCAGGGGGCAGGGCTACACCTTC
TRBV7-2,TRBD2,TRBJ2-7,-,CASSLGGGPLHEQYF,TGTGCCAGCAGCTTAGGCGGGGGGCCACTCCACGAGCAGTACTTC
TRBV5-1,-,TRBJ2-5,-,CASSLQETQYF,TGCGCCAGCAGCTTGCAGGAGACCCAGTACTTC
TRBV10-3,-,TRBJ2-7,-,CAISESSLGEEQYF,TGTGCCATCAGTGAGTCGAGTCTGGGAGAAGAGCAGTACTTC
TRBV30,-,TRBJ2-2,-,CAWSVAPGGTGGELFF,TGTGCCTGGAGTGTAGCGCCAGGGGGGACTGGCGGGGAGCTGTTTTTT
TRBV11-2,-,TRBJ1-2,-,CASSLGGAYGYTF,TGTGCCAGCAGCTTGGGAGGGGCCTATGGCTACACCTTC
TRBV10-1,-,TRBJ2-3,-,CASSRGDTQYF,TGCGCCAGCTCCCGGGGGGATACGCAGTATTTT
TRBV29-1,TRBD2,TRBJ2-1,-,CSVPERGVRREQFF,TGCAGCGTTCCTGAGCGGGGGGTTCGAAGAGAGCAGTTCTTC
TRBV27,-,TRBJ1-1,once,CASSPASTVNTEAFF,TGTGCCAGCAGCCCTGCTTCGACAGTGAACACTGAAGCTTTCTTT
TRBV3-1/TRBV3-2,TRBD2,TRBJ2-1,-,CASGASGGNNEQFF,TGTGCCAGCGGGGCGTCGGGGGGGAACAATGAGCAGTTCTTC
TRBV19,TRBD2,TRBJ2-1,-,CASKSGLAGALDEQFF,TGTGCCAGTAAATCGGGACTAGCGGGGGCCTTGGATGAGCAGTTCTTC
TRBV5-4,TRBD1,TRBJ1-4,once,CASSSTGTGEKLFF,TGTGCCAGCAGCAGTACCGGGACAGGGGAAAAACTGTTTTTT
TRBV10-3,-,TRBJ1-6,-,CAISENRGGISPLHF,TGTGCCATCAGTGAGAACCGGGGAGGGATTTCACCCCTCCACTTT
TRBV9,-,TRBJ2-1,-,CASSGNPSSYNEQFF,TGTGCCAGCAGCGGTAATCCCAGCTCCTACAATGAGCAGTTCTTC
TRBV10-1,TRBD2,TRBJ2-1,-,CASSETPGTRRRRPYNEQFF,TGCGCCAGCAGTGAGACTCCCGGGACTAGGCGGAGGCGTCCCTACAATGAGCAGTTCTTC
TRBV14,-,TRBJ1-2,few,CASSQNSMRGNYGYTF,TGTGCCAGCAGCCAAAATTCCATGCGGGGGAACTATGGCTACACCTTC
TRBV30,-,TRBJ1-1,-,CAWSVQGNTEAFF,TGTGCCTGGAGTGTACAGGGAAACACTGAAGCTTTCTTT
TRBV4-1,-,TRBJ2-3,-,CASSQPTGGRTTDTQYF,TGCGCCAGCAGCCAACCGACGGGGGGCCGCACCACAGATACGCAGTATTTT
TRBV3-1/TRBV3-2,-,TRBJ2-7,-,CASSQVNRDFEQYF,TGTGCCAGCAGCCAAGTTAACAGGGATTTCGAGCAGTACTTC
TRBV12-3/TRBV12-4,-,TRBJ1-2,-,CASSLGSTRNYTF,TGTGCCAGCAGTTTAGGCAGCACTAGGAACTACACCTTC
TRBV2,-,TRBJ2-6,-,CASRADSGGANVLTF,TGTGCCAGCAGGGCTGACTCCGGTGGGGCCAACGTCCTGACTTTC
TRBV7-2,-,TRBJ1-2,-,CASSEGGVNYGYTF,TGTGCCAGCAGCGAAGGGGGGGTTAACTATGGCTACACCTTC
TRBV5-6,TRBD2,TRBJ2-4,few,CASSSSGGAKNIQYF,TGTGCCAGCAGCTCTAGCGGGGGGGCCAAAAACATTCAGTACTTC
TRBV5-1,-,TRBJ2-7,-,CASSRETYEQYF,TGCGCCAGCAGCCGGGAAACTTACGAGCAGTACTTC
TRBV7-2,TRBD1,TRBJ2-7,-,CASSPTPGQGLYF,TGTGCCAGCAGCCCGACCCCTGGACAGGGTCTGTACTTC
TRBV11-2,-,TRBJ2-1,-,CASSLGAVEQFF,TGTGCCAGCAGCTTGGGGGCCGTTGAGCAGTTCTTC
TRBV6-6,TRBD1,TRBJ2-7,-,CASSFSTGTEQYF,TGTGCCAGCAGTTTTTCGACAGGGACCGAGCAGTACTTC